Sequencing of this T cell receptor (beta chain) was carried out in a study of beta chain features in type 1 diabetes. The CDR3 length is 13 residues. Germline CDR1 and CDR2: SGHRS and YFSETQ. Trimming took 4 bases from V and 3 from J, leaving 11 bases between them. cDNA synthesis used the whole RNA isolate, giving expressed TCRB sequences. Clones were read by immunoSEQ multiplex PCR, and TCRdb kept only the in-frame ones, dropping some. The top ten hold less than 0.035% of the sample, which has 200,000 to 250,000 clones, roughly 9.6% seen once. The chain joins TRBV5-1 to TRBJ2-7; D is uncertain. Sequencing was done on a sample of naive CD4+ T cells from blood. This receptor was identified in a young woman in good health. CDR3: CASSTQASYEQYF. Written as DNA, the CDR3 is TGCGCCAGCAGCACTCAGGCAAGCTACGAGCAGTACTTC.